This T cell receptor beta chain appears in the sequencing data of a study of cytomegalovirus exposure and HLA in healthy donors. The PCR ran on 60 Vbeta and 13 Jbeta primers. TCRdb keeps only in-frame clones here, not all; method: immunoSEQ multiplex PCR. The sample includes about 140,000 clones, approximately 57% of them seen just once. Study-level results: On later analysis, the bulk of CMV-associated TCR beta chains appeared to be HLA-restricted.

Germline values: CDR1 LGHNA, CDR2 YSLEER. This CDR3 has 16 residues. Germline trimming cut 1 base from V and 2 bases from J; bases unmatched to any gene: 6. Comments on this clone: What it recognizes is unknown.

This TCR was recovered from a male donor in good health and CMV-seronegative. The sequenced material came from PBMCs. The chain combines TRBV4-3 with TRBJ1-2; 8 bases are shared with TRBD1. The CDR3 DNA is TGCGCCAGCAGCCAAGCCCGCAGGACAGGGAACTATGGCTACACCTTC. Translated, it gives CASSQARRTGNYGYTF.